The present entry profiles one T cell receptor beta chain with its context. This clone was picked up a small number of times. No antigen is known for it. No qualities accompany the bases; no much larger clone lies one base away. Taken from the germline V gene (reference sequence), the CDR1 and CDR2 loops are WNHNN and SYGVQD. At the junction V is shortened by 0 bases and J by 8 bases, with 10 bases in between. Taken from cysteine to phenylalanine, the CDR3 has 13 residues. The sequence is cut down to CDR3 DNA, 39 bases in frame from base 1. The data belong to a study of control samples from healthy donors and cancer patients (dated by TCRdb to 2020 to 2022). The library was built by means of the immunoSEQ multiplex PCR assay. The clones in this table, taken by TCRdb from immuneACCESS, are in-frame only. Not every clone is retained; where verified, under half of the shortfall comes from an unresolved V gene, and the cause of the rest is unknown. This sample is represented by 140,000 or so clones; about 91% of them were singletons. The biggest ten clones account for approximately 2.9% of the sample.

The chain is assembled from TRBV10-1 and TRBJ1-2, with TRBD1 perhaps the D gene, on 5 matching bases. This TCR derives from a man aged 25-40 years in good health. The sequencing sample was made of blood. The CDR3 in this case is CASSESKGDGYTF. Read as DNA, the sequence is TGCGCCAGCAGTGAGTCGAAAGGGGACGGCTACACCTTC.